This entry lists 25 T cell receptor beta chains sequenced from one sample in a study of shared clonotypes between healthy human individuals. Sequenced by immunoSEQ multiplex PCR; TCRdb stores in-frame clones only, minus some. The sample shows about 450,000 clones, roughly 80% of them seen only once. Input material: PBMCs. All receptors derive from a woman aged 40-49 years in good health. Some clones in this sample may be carry-over from other donors' samples.

The chain combines TRBV6-5 with TRBJ2-7, with D unresolved. Germline CDR1 is MNHEY and CDR2 is SVGAGI. The V end lost 6 bases, the J end lost 5 bases, and 20 bases lay between the germline ends. The length of the CDR3 is 15 residues. Here the CDR3 reads CASSRLTPPGDEQYF. Written as DNA, the CDR3 is TGTGCCAGCAGCCGCCTGACTCCCCCGGGCGACGAGCAGTACTTC.

This clone was observed a single time. V gene TRBV2 combines with J gene TRBJ1-2; D is uncertain. The V gene's germline CDR1 is SNHLY and CDR2 FYNNEI. The length of the CDR3 is 12 residues. Trimming shortened V by 6 bases and J by 3 bases, and 8 bases separated the two germline ends. The CDR3 here is CASSAGDYGYTF. The CDR3 DNA reads as TGTGCCAGCAGCGCCGGGGACTATGGCTACACCTTC.

The chain links TRBV7-9 to TRBJ2-7, with 15 nucleotides matching TRBD2. This CDR3 has 14 amino acids. CDR1 SEHNR and CDR2 FQNEAQ come from the germline V gene (reference sequence). Trimming cost V 4 bases and J 10 bases; bases outside gene matches: 5. For the CDR3, the DNA is TGTGCCAGCAGCTCGGGACTAGCGGGAGGAGAACAGTACTTC. This gives the protein CASSSGLAGGEQYF.

This sequence joins TRBV19 and TRBJ2-7, with TRBD2 matching 8 bases. Germline values: CDR1 LNHDA, CDR2 SQIVND (reference sequence). This CDR3 has 15 amino acids. After removal of 5 bases from V and 4 bases from J, the junction contained 10 bases not matched to a gene. Written as DNA, the CDR3 is TGTGCCAGTAGTTTGACCGGGACTAGAGGGTACGAGCAGTACTTC. Translation gives CASSLTGTRGYEQYF.

Comments on this clone: A read error likely explains this, since a far larger clone differs by one base. The chain joins TRBV9 to TRBJ2-5; D possibly corresponds to TRBD1 (6 bases). The CDR3 totals 13 residues. Looked up from germline, CDR1 is SGDLS and CDR2 is YYNGEE. CDR3 sequence (DNA): TGTGCCTGCAGCGCACAGGGCGGGGAGACCCAGTACTTC. It encodes CACSAQGGETQYF.

CDR3 region: CASSLNGGGEKLFF. The CDR3 bases are TGTGCCAGCAGCTTAAACGGGGGTGGGGAAAAACTGTTTTTT. V is TRBV7-2 and J is TRBJ1-4, with D possibly being TRBD1 (5 bases). Trimming cost V 2 bases and J 8 bases, with 12 bases left between them. There are 14 residues in the CDR3. Germline CDR1 and CDR2: SGHTA and FQGNSA.

Regarding this clone: A read error may explain this, as a much larger clone is one base away. The same CDR3 arises from other DNA sequences in this sample as well. The gene calls are TRBV2 and TRBJ2-5, with no clear D. The CDR3 runs to 11 residues. Trimming shortened V by 5 bases and J by 4 bases, and 5 bases separated the two germline ends. Germline values: CDR1 SNHLY, CDR2 FYNNEI. Written as DNA, the CDR3 is TGTGCCAGCAGTTCTAGAGAGACCCAGTACTTC. Protein sequence: CASSSRETQYF.

This clone came up many times. Other DNA sequences in this sample translate to the same CDR3. V and J are TRBV6-1 and TRBJ1-2, with D unclear. V dropped 2 bases and J dropped 5 bases, with 6 bases sitting between them. Germline V gene lookup returns CDR1 MNHNS and CDR2 SASEGT. CDR3 length: 12 amino acids. CDR3 DNA sequence: TGTGCCAGCAGTGAACTAGGGTATGGCTACACCTTC. Translated: CASSELGYGYTF.

V gene TRBV5-1 combines with J gene TRBJ2-3, with 8 bases that match TRBD2. Germline CDR1 reads SGHRS; CDR2 reads YFSETQ. V dropped 4 bases and J dropped 5; count of bases not matched to a gene: 12. The CDR3 contains 16 residues. The CDR3 reads CASSAGGTSRGDTQYF. In DNA, the CDR3 is TGCGCCAGCAGCGCTGGAGGGACTAGTAGAGGAGATACGCAGTATTTT.

The DNA for the CDR3 is TGTGCCAGCAGGGTTACAAGGGACACTGAAGCTTTCTTT. It encodes CASRVTRDTEAFF. This chain uses TRBV2 with TRBJ1-1, with unresolved D. CDR1 and CDR2 (germline): SNHLY, FYNNEI. Between the trimmed V and J ends, which lost 6 bases and 3 bases, there was a span of 11 bases. This CDR3 is built from 13 residues. Using reference TRBV2 and TRBJ1-1 for the parts outside the CDR3, the full variable domain is EPEVTQTPSHQVTQMGQEVILRCVPISNHLYFYWYRQILGQKVEFLVSFYNNEISEKSEIFDDQFSVERPDGSNFTLKIRSTKLEDSAMYFCASRVTRDTEAFFGQGTRLTVV.

This rearrangement joins TRBV5-1 to TRBJ1-2; no clear D. Per germline, CDR1 SGHRS and CDR2 YFSETQ. The CDR3 has 15 amino acids. Trimming stripped 0 bases from V and 7 bases from J, with 16 bases between. The CDR3 DNA reads TGCGCCAGCAGCTTGGGCTTGGGCAGTTTCAGTGGCTACACCTTC. Amino acid sequence: CASSLGLGSFSGYTF.

The genes are TRBV9 and TRBJ1-5; 7 bases agree with TRBD1. Germline values: CDR1 SGDLS, CDR2 YYNGEE. This CDR3 spans 15 amino acids. Losses at the gene ends were 0 bases for V and 5 bases for J; bases not matched to a gene: 5. DNA of the CDR3: TGTGCCAGCAGCGTAGGTCAGGGGGGGGATCAGCCCCAGCATTTT. Protein sequence: CASSVGQGGDQPQHF.

This clone was seen a few times. The V and J genes are TRBV28 and TRBJ2-3, with 8 bases aligning to TRBD2. Germline trimming cut 6 bases from V and 4 bases from J; bases unmatched to any gene: 9. Germline loops: CDR1 MDHEN, CDR2 SYDVKM. The CDR3 covers 15 residues. The CDR3 DNA sequence: TGTGCCAGCAGCCCGGGAGGGAGTCGATCAGATACGCAGTATTTT. It encodes CASSPGGSRSDTQYF.

The chain recombines TRBV15 with TRBJ2-3; no reliable D call. The CDR3 consists of 15 residues. The V gene lost 3 bases and the J gene lost 4 bases, with 14 bases spanning the gap. Germline CDR1 reads LNHNV; CDR2 reads YYDKDF (reference sequence). CDR3 amino acids: CATSRGFSESDTQYF. In DNA form, the CDR3 reads TGTGCCACCAGCAGGGGTTTTTCCGAGTCAGATACGCAGTATTTT.

The rearrangement joins TRBV30 to TRBJ1-2; no firm D call. The CDR3 totals 12 residues. Germline V CDR1 and CDR2: GTSNPN, SVGIG (reference sequence). The CDR3 DNA reads as TGTGCTTGCGCCCGGGCTACCGATGGCTACACCTTC. As protein: CACARATDGYTF.

The V gene is TRBV2, the J gene TRBJ2-5; no clear D gene. The DNA end lines up better with TRBJ2-7; the J call may be wrong. This CDR3 has 10 residues. Germline CDR1 and CDR2: SNHLY and FYNNEI. In nucleotides, the CDR3 is TGTGCCACCGCTCCCTACGAGCAGTACTTC. Translated: CATAPYEQYF.

The rearrangement joins TRBV5-1 to TRBJ1-4, with 7 bases lining up with TRBD1. J was trimmed by 1 base and V by 3 bases; bases with no gene match: 9. The CDR3 spans 17 residues. From germline, CDR1 is SGHRS and CDR2 YFSETQ. The CDR3 region has the DNA TGCGCCAGCAGCTCGGGACAGAACTTAGTAACTAATGAAAAACTGTTTTTT. This codes for CASSSGQNLVTNEKLFF.

This clone was found a few times. The chain links TRBV5-1 to TRBJ2-1, with no clear D. The CDR3 contains 14 residues. Germline loops: CDR1 SGHRS, CDR2 YFSETQ. V was trimmed by 4 bases and J by 3 bases, leaving 11 bases between them. In DNA form, the CDR3 reads TGCGCCAGCAGCCTGTCGCGGAACTACAATGAGCAGTTCTTC. Its translation: CASSLSRNYNEQFF.

The chain couples TRBV30 to TRBJ2-5; 8 bases map to TRBD2. The CDR3 consists of 16 residues. Germline trimming cut 4 bases from V and 1 base from J; bases unmatched to any gene: 11. CDR1 GTSNPN and CDR2 SVGIG come from the germline V gene (reference sequence). CDR3 sequence reads: CAWTGGAGRPQETQYF. The CDR3 DNA sequence: TGTGCCTGGACCGGGGGGGCAGGACGGCCCCAAGAGACCCAGTACTTC.

The chain employs TRBV6-6 and TRBJ1-3; D unclear. CDR1 and CDR2 (germline): MNHNY, SVGAGI (reference sequence). Deletions cut 7 bases from V and 8 bases from J, with 12 bases between. CDR3 length equals 12 residues. CDR3 sequence (DNA): TGTGCCAGCACCCCCCGAGCCGACACCATATATTTT. This sequence encodes CASTPRADTIYF.

The V and J genes are TRBV4-1 and TRBJ2-7, with TRBD1 as a possible D gene (6 bases). This CDR3 region has 13 residues. Trimming removed 4 bases at V and 6 bases at J, with 13 bases between. Germline loops: CDR1 MGHRA, CDR2 YSYEKL. CDR3 sequence: CASSLQQGGEQYF. CDR3 nucleotide sequence: TGCGCCAGCAGCCTACAACAGGGCGGCGAGCAGTACTTC.

In its sample, this clone was seen a few times. The rearrangement links TRBV27 to TRBJ2-7; D gene ambiguous. V was clipped by 3 bases and J by 1 base, with 10 bases between them. This CDR3 has 14 amino acids. The germline gives CDR1 MNHEY, CDR2 SMNVEV (reference sequence). The CDR3 spells CASSFQDGSYEQYF. The CDR3 coding sequence is TGTGCCAGCAGTTTTCAGGACGGATCCTACGAGCAGTACTTC.

This clone was seen a handful of times. This chain links TRBV5-1 with TRBJ1-3; D is unclear. This CDR3 spans 15 amino acids. Germline-derived CDR1 and CDR2 are SGHRS and YFSETQ. The V end lost 5 bases, the J end lost 0 bases, and 12 bases lay between the germline ends. The chain's CDR3 is CASRGYGSSGNTIYF. The CDR3 coding sequence is TGCGCCAGCAGGGGGTACGGCAGCTCTGGAAACACCATATATTTT. Using reference TRBV5-1 and TRBJ1-3 for the parts outside the CDR3, the full variable domain is KAGVTQTPRYLIKTRGQQVTLSCSPISGHRSVSWYQQTPGQGLQFLFEYFSETQRNKGNFPGRFSGRQFSNSRSEMNVSTLELGDSALYLCASRGYGSSGNTIYFGEGSWLTVV.

The V gene is TRBV11-2, the J gene TRBJ2-5; TRBD2 is a possible D gene (6 bases). Germline CDR1 is SGHAT and CDR2 is FQNNGV. The CDR3 is 14 residues long. Trimming left V 5 bases short and J 2 bases short, with 12 bases between. CDR3 bases: TGTGCCAGCAGCGCCCGGGACTTTCAAGAGACCCAGTACTTC. Translating gives CASSARDFQETQYF.

The genes are TRBV7-9 and TRBJ1-3; D gene uncertain. The germline CDR1 and CDR2 sequences are SEHNR and FQNEAQ (reference sequence). Between the trimmed V and J ends, which lost 2 bases and 0 bases, there was a span of 5 bases. This CDR3 has 14 amino acids. The CDR3 DNA follows: TGTGCCAGCAGCTTAACGCTCTCTGGAAACACCATATATTTT. Encoded protein: CASSLTLSGNTIYF.